Following are 19 T cell receptor beta chains from one sample sequenced in a study of blood T cell repertoires in COVID-19. The table came from immunoSEQ multiplex PCR; TCRdb's copy has only in-frame clones and leaves some out. Of 95,000 to 150,000 clones listed, approximately 83% were seen once; the top ten hold about 11%. Sequenced sample: peripheral blood. The receptors derive from a man older than 75 with acute or convalescent COVID-19.

J is TRBJ1-1 and V is TRBV5-1; 10 bases line up with TRBD1. CDR1 SGHRS and CDR2 YFSETQ come from the germline V gene. Losses at the gene ends were 2 bases for V and 6 bases for J; bases not matched to a gene: 10. There are 16 residues in the CDR3. CDR3: CASSLSTGGASAEAFF. The CDR3 DNA is TGCGCCAGCAGCTTATCGACAGGGGGCGCGAGTGCTGAAGCTTTCTTT.

The chain recombines TRBV11-2 with TRBJ1-1, with TRBD1 matching 9 bases. V lost 5 bases, J lost 2 bases, and 6 bases stayed unmatched. Germline V lookup: CDR1 SGHAT, CDR2 FQNNGV. The CDR3 loop spans 15 amino acids. The CDR3 protein is CASSTLGQGNTEAFF. The CDR3 DNA reads as TGTGCCAGCAGCACCCTGGGACAGGGAAACACTGAAGCTTTCTTT.

The chain carries TRBV7-3 and TRBJ1-6, with D possibly TRBD1 on 5 matching bases. Germline-derived CDR1 and CDR2 are SGHTA and FQGTGA. Trimming took off 5 bases at V and 7 bases at J, with 9 bases between the two ends. The CDR3 contains 13 residues. The CDR3, as DNA: TGTGCCAGCAGCACCAGACAGAATTCACCCCTCCACTTT. Protein product: CASSTRQNSPLHF.

This clone was detected once. The chain carries TRBV6-1 and TRBJ1-2, with 7 bases fitting TRBD1. Germline V gene lookup returns CDR1 MNHNS and CDR2 SASEGT. Trimming took 1 base from V and 4 from J; bases not matched to a gene: 6. CDR3 size: 15 residues. CDR3 in amino acids: CASSEGGTAIYGYTF. The CDR3 DNA reads as TGTGCCAGCAGTGAAGGAGGGACAGCCATCTATGGCTACACCTTC.

J is TRBJ2-7 and V is TRBV6-4; D gene unclear. This CDR3 contains 14 residues. Per the germline V gene, CDR1 is MRHNA and CDR2 is SNTAGT. V shed 8 bases and J shed 1 base, with 15 bases lying between them. Here the CDR3 DNA reads TGTGCCAGCCATAGACGGAGTGGATCCTACGAGCAGTACTTC. It encodes CASHRRSGSYEQYF.

The chain couples TRBV28 to TRBJ2-7; the D gene is possibly TRBD1 (6 bases). V was pared by 8 bases and J by 2 bases, with 13 bases between. The length of the CDR3 is 13 residues. Germline V gives CDR1 MDHEN, CDR2 SYDVKM. CDR3: CASRWQGTYEQYF. The CDR3 DNA follows: TGTGCCAGCCGGTGGCAGGGGACCTACGAGCAGTACTTC.

The V gene is TRBV7-3, the J gene TRBJ2-1; 10 nucleotides line up with TRBD2. CDR3 size: 14 residues. The V gene end was trimmed by 3 bases and the J gene end by 5 bases; junction bases not matched to a gene: 1. Germline CDR1 SGHTA, CDR2 FQGTGA. The CDR3 nucleotides read TGTGCCAGCAGCTTTAGCGGGGGGAACAATGAGCAGTTCTTC. It codes for CASSFSGGNNEQFF. Complete variable domain (other parts from reference TRBV7-3 and TRBJ2-1): GAGVSQTPSNKVTEKGKYVELRCDPISGHTALYWYRQSLGQGPEFLIYFQGTGAADDSGLPNDRFFAVRPEGSVSTLKIQRTERGDSAVYLCASSFSGGNNEQFFGPGTRLTVL.

The chain is built from TRBV27 and TRBJ2-1; D may be TRBD1 (5 bases). CDR3 length: 14 residues. Between the trimmed V and J ends, which lost 6 bases and 5 bases, there was a span of 14 bases. Germline CDR1 MNHEY, CDR2 SMNVEV (reference sequence). CDR3 protein: CASRLQTANNEQFF. CDR3 coding DNA: TGTGCCAGCAGGCTCCAGACAGCAAACAATGAGCAGTTCTTC.

This chain connects TRBV24-1 to TRBJ2-7, with 7 bases fitting TRBD2. Per the germline V gene, CDR1 is KGHDR and CDR2 is SFDVKD. This CDR3 is 16 amino acids long. With V trimmed by 0 bases and J by 7 bases, 11 bases remained unmatched. The CDR3 coding sequence is TGTGCCACCAGTGATTTGGGAGCTAGCGGCCGGGAAGAGCAGTACTTC. Its translation is CATSDLGASGREEQYF.

The rearrangement joins TRBV19 to TRBJ2-7; 7 bases fit TRBD2. This CDR3 is built from 15 residues. Germline V gives CDR1 LNHDA, CDR2 SQIVND (reference sequence). Unmatched junction bases numbered 9, after V lost 4 bases and J lost 3 bases. For the CDR3, the DNA is TGTGCCAGTAGTAGCTCAGCGGGGTCAAACTACGAGCAGTACTTC. This translates into CASSSSAGSNYEQYF. Combining the CDR3 with reference TRBV19 and TRBJ2-7 gives the whole variable domain DGGITQSPKYLFRKEGQNVTLSCEQNLNHDAMYWYRQDPGQGLRLIYYSQIVNDFQKGDIAEGYSVSREKKESFPLTVTSAQKNPTAFYLCASSSSAGSNYEQYFGPGTRLTVT.

The chain has TRBV5-1 and TRBJ1-1, with 8 bases matching TRBD1. CDR1 is SGHRS and CDR2 is YFSETQ in the germline V gene. This CDR3 is built from 15 residues. V lost 2 bases and J lost 6; bases outside the gene matches: 9. For the CDR3, the DNA is TGCGCCAGCAGCTTCGCAGGGGGCGAGGGGGCTGAAGCTTTCTTT. This gives the protein CASSFAGGEGAEAFF.

The chain couples TRBV11-2 to TRBJ1-4; weak D call: TRBD1 (6 bases). This CDR3 region has 15 residues. V was trimmed by 0 bases and J by 7 bases, leaving 12 bases between them. Germline assignment: CDR1 SGHAT and CDR2 FQNNGV. The CDR3 spells CASSLDGGGREKLFF. The CDR3 region has the DNA TGTGCCAGCAGCTTAGATGGGGGGGGGCGTGAAAAACTGTTTTTT.

The rearrangement links TRBV4-1 to TRBJ1-4; D not certain. Germline CDR1 MGHRA, CDR2 YSYEKL. There are 17 residues in the CDR3. Trimming stripped 4 bases from V and 0 bases from J, with 15 bases between. CDR3 DNA: TGCGCCAGCAGCCCCAGGTTGTCCACGGCAACTAATGAAAAACTGTTTTTT. It encodes CASSPRLSTATNEKLFF.

The chain employs TRBV18 and TRBJ1-3, with 9 bases that match TRBD1. CDR1 is KGHSH, CDR2 LQKENI, per germline. Trimming cost V 5 bases and J 2 bases; bases outside gene matches: 10. This CDR3 is built from 17 residues. CDR3 region: CASSSGTGTVAGNTIYF. CDR3 nucleotide sequence: TGTGCCAGCTCATCCGGGACAGGGACGGTCGCTGGAAACACCATATATTTT. The full variable domain, rest sourced from reference TRBV18 and TRBJ1-3, is NAGVMQNPRHLVRRRGQEARLRCSPMKGHSHVYWYRQLPEEGLKFMVYLQKENIIDESGMPKERFSAEFPKEGPSILRIQQVVRGDSAAYFCASSSGTGTVAGNTIYFGEGSWLTVV.

The chain links TRBV19 to TRBJ1-5; D possibly corresponds to TRBD1 (5 bases). Germline V gene sequence: CDR1 LNHDA, CDR2 SQIVND (reference sequence). V lost 3 bases and J 7 bases, leaving 10 bases between the germline ends. The CDR3 is 13 amino acids. CDR3 in amino acids: CASSIGGEQPQHF. In DNA form, the CDR3 reads TGTGCCAGTAGTATCGGGGGGGAACAGCCCCAGCATTTT.

The V gene is TRBV7-2, the J gene TRBJ2-5, with D tentatively TRBD2 (6 bases). The germline gives CDR1 SGHTA, CDR2 FQGNSA. The CDR3 is made up of 15 amino acids. V lost 1 base, J lost 5 bases, and 14 bases lay in between. The CDR3 DNA reads TGTGCCAGCAGCTTAGGTGGCAGTGGGGGGGAGACCCAGTACTTC. Amino acids: CASSLGGSGGETQYF.

The chain is built from TRBV11-1 and TRBJ1-1; no definite D call. CDR3 length: 14 residues. Trimming took 5 bases from V and 5 from J, leaving 15 bases between them. CDR1 is SGHAT, CDR2 FQDESV, per germline (reference sequence). The CDR3 protein is CASSRGLTGTEAFF. CDR3 sequence (DNA): TGTGCCAGCAGCCGCGGCTTAACGGGGACTGAAGCTTTCTTT.

This clone has more than one count but fewer than ten. This sequence joins TRBV5-5 and TRBJ1-1; a weak D match, TRBD1 (5 bases). Germline-derived CDR1 and CDR2 are SGHKS and YYEKEE (reference sequence). This CDR3 is built from 12 residues. V dropped 4 bases and J dropped 1 base, with 5 bases sitting between them. CDR3 region: CASSRGNTEAFF. The CDR3 coding sequence is TGTGCCAGCAGCAGGGGGAACACTGAAGCTTTCTTT. The variable domain in full, completed from reference TRBV5-5 and TRBJ1-1, reads DAGVTQSPTHLIKTRGQQVTLRCSPISGHKSVSWYQQVLGQGPQFIFQYYEKEERGRGNFPDRFSARQFPNYSSELNVNALLLGDSALYLCASSRGNTEAFFGQGTRLTVV.

The chain carries TRBV3-1 (or the pseudogene TRBV3-2) and TRBJ1-2; D perhaps matches TRBD1 (5 bases). Trimming removed 4 bases at V and 4 bases at J, with 16 bases between. This CDR3 is built from 15 residues. Per germline, CDR1 LGHDT and CDR2 YNNKEL (reference sequence). The CDR3 nucleotides read TGTGCCAGCAGCCCGTCGGGGGAAAGGTCCTATGGCTACACCTTC. Encoded protein: CASSPSGERSYGYTF.